Shown below are 15 T cell receptor beta chains from a single sample sequenced in a study of spatial heterogeneity in lung cancer. The time point was: sample taken at primary tumor resection. From tumor, nontumor lung or frozen PBMC, whole RNA was taken unsorted for sequencing. TCRdb analysed the 5' RACE reads with MiXCR anew, one entry per CDR3 protein. The sample records over 75,000 distinct CDR3 sequences, about 20% being singletons. The specimen comprised PBMCs, sampled at surgery. The receptors were sampled from a male donor with early-stage non-small cell lung cancer.

This clonotype was seen repeatedly, ten times or more. The CDR3 protein is CASSLDRVLTEAFF. The CDR3 DNA sequence: TGTGCCAGCAGTCTGGACAGGGTCTTAACTGAAGCTTTCTTT. V and J are TRBV28 and TRBJ1-1, with TRBD1 matching over 8 bases. This CDR3 comprises 14 residues. Germline V gene lookup returns CDR1 MDHEN and CDR2 SYDVKM. V dropped 5 bases and J dropped 5; count of bases not matched to a gene: 7.

This clonotype was recorded at least ten times. This chain uses TRBV6-2 or TRBV6-3 with TRBJ2-7, with 11 bases that match TRBD1. CDR1 and CDR2 (germline): MNHEY, SVGEGT. V gave up 4 bases and J gave up 3 bases; unmatched junction bases: 5. The CDR3 has 15 residues. The CDR3 nucleotides are TGTGCCAGCAGTTCTTCCGGGACAGGGGGCTACGAGCAGTACTTC. Its translation is CASSSSGTGGYEQYF.

In its sample, this clonotype was seen a few times. V gene TRBV30 combines with J gene TRBJ1-2; 7 nucleotides agree with TRBD1. V dropped 3 bases and J dropped 3; count of bases not matched to a gene: 10. The CDR3 has 15 residues. Germline V gene sequence: CDR1 GTSNPN, CDR2 SVGIG (reference sequence). CDR3 nucleotide sequence: TGTGCCTGGAGCCGGGCCCGACAGGGACACTATGGCTACACCTTC. Translated, it gives CAWSRARQGHYGYTF.

The genes are TRBV24-1 and TRBJ2-7; TRBD1 might be the D (5 bases). Germline CDR1 KGHDR, CDR2 SFDVKD. This CDR3 has 13 residues. V dropped 7 bases and J dropped 2 bases, with 11 bases sitting between them. The CDR3 loop is CATRPTVTYEQYF. For the CDR3, the DNA is TGTGCCACCAGACCGACAGTAACCTACGAGCAGTACTTC.

The genes are TRBV2 and TRBJ2-7, with 9 bases aligning to TRBD2. The CDR3 runs to 14 residues. Germline-derived CDR1 and CDR2 are SNHLY and FYNNEI. The V gene end was trimmed by 7 bases and the J gene end by 2 bases; junction bases not matched to a gene: 6. The CDR3 region is CASTSGEVTYEQYF. CDR3 in DNA: TGTGCCAGCACTAGCGGGGAGGTAACCTACGAGCAGTACTTC.

The chain combines TRBV19 with TRBJ2-3; the D is unclear. V was shortened by 6 bases and J by 6 bases, with 7 bases between the two germline ends. The CDR3 is 11 amino acids. CDR1 and CDR2 from the germline V gene are LNHDA and SQIVND (reference sequence). The CDR3 loop is CASSARDTQYF. The CDR3 DNA sequence: TGTGCCAGTAGCGCCCGGGATACGCAGTATTTT.

This clonotype has a handful of counts. The chain couples TRBV11-3 to TRBJ1-1; D is unclear. From germline, CDR1 is SGHNT and CDR2 YENEEA. V was pared by 3 bases and J by 0 bases, with 8 bases between. The CDR3 spans 14 residues. Here the CDR3 reads CASSFGVMNTEAFF. The CDR3 bases are TGTGCCAGCAGCTTCGGCGTTATGAACACTGAAGCTTTCTTT.

The chain couples TRBV7-2 to TRBJ1-3, with 10 bases identical to TRBD1. V lost 5 bases, J lost 2 bases, and 3 bases stayed unmatched. This CDR3 region has 15 residues. Germline-derived CDR1 and CDR2 are SGHTA and FQGNSA. CDR3 coding DNA: TGTGCCAGCAGCCCTGACAGGGGGCCTGGAAACACCATATATTTT. Encoded protein: CASSPDRGPGNTIYF.

V is TRBV29-1 and J is TRBJ2-3; unclear D gene. V was trimmed by 3 bases and J by 8 bases, leaving 12 bases between them. The CDR3 is 12 residues long. The germline CDR1 and CDR2 sequences are SQVTM and ANQGSEA. CDR3 loop: CSVESQAGTQYF. For the CDR3, the DNA is TGCAGCGTTGAGTCTCAGGCCGGTACGCAGTATTTT.

This clonotype was detected ten times or more. The rearrangement links TRBV29-1 to TRBJ2-6; 12 bases align to TRBD1. CDR1 is SQVTM and CDR2 is ANQGSEA in the germline V gene. The CDR3 runs to 16 residues. Germline trimming cut 4 bases from V and 2 bases from J; bases unmatched to any gene: 3. The CDR3 DNA follows: TGCAGCGTTGGGGACAGGGGGCGTACTGGGGCCAACGTCCTGACTTTC. This codes for CSVGDRGRTGANVLTF.

This clonotype was found a few times. The rearrangement joins TRBV27 to TRBJ2-6; 9 nucleotides line up with TRBD1. The CDR3 is 18 residues long. Trimming at V came to 5 bases and at J to 1 base, leaving 9 bases not matched to a gene. Germline V gives CDR1 MNHEY, CDR2 SMNVEV (reference sequence). As DNA, the CDR3 is TGTGCCAGCAGTCCCAGGGACAGGGAGGGGTCTGGGGCCAACGTCCTGACTTTC. Translation gives CASSPRDREGSGANVLTF. The complete variable domain, with remaining parts taken from reference TRBV27 and TRBJ2-6, reads EAQVTQNPRYLITVTGKKLTVTCSQNMNHEYMSWYRQDPGLGLRQIYYSMNVEVTDKGDVPEGYKVSRKEKRNFPLILESPSPNQTSLYFCASSPRDREGSGANVLTFGAGSRLTVL.

The genes are TRBV28 and TRBJ1-3; D ambiguous. CDR3 size: 14 residues. Germline V gene lookup returns CDR1 MDHEN and CDR2 SYDVKM. Between the trimmed V and J ends, which lost 5 bases and 4 bases, there was a span of 12 bases. CDR3: CASSAFGVGNTIYF. The CDR3 region has the DNA TGTGCCAGCAGTGCTTTCGGAGTAGGAAACACCATATATTTT.

In this sample, this clonotype turned up a few times. V gene TRBV2 combines with J gene TRBJ2-3, with TRBD2 identical over 14 bases. The J segment lost 0 bases and the V segment lost 5 bases, leaving 7 bases of the junction unmatched. There are 18 residues in the CDR3. In germline, CDR1 is SNHLY, CDR2 FYNNEI. CDR3 residues: CASSFRGLAGGSTDTQYF. The CDR3 DNA reads as TGTGCCAGCAGTTTCCGAGGACTAGCGGGAGGAAGCACAGATACGCAGTATTTT.

The table lists this clonotype with many counts. V usage is TRBV7-9 and J usage is TRBJ2-7; 7 positions agree with TRBD2. CDR3 length: 18 residues. Germline-derived CDR1 and CDR2 are SEHNR and FQNEAQ (reference sequence). Trimming at V came to 4 bases and at J to 6 bases, leaving 21 bases not matched to a gene. As DNA, the CDR3 is TGTGCCAGCAGCTCAAAACTGAGACTAGCCGGGAGGACGAGCGAGCAGTACTTC. This codes for CASSSKLRLAGRTSEQYF.

This clonotype showed up just a few times. The chain joins TRBV5-8 to TRBJ2-1; D perhaps matches TRBD1 (5 bases). The CDR3 runs 16 residues. Germline V gene data show CDR1 as SGHTS and CDR2 as YDEGEE. V shed 0 bases and J shed 6 bases, with 16 bases lying between them. This CDR3 reads CASSLAPGMVGNEQFF. For the CDR3, the DNA is TGTGCCAGCAGCTTGGCCCCAGGGATGGTAGGCAATGAGCAGTTCTTC.